This entry concerns a single TCR beta chain. Its antigen is not yet known. Base qualities were left out, and no much larger clone turns up one base away. The sample originates from a study of post-analysis software for immune sequencing data (dated by TCRdb to the mid-2010s). In the study overall: Recorded disease courses included relapsing-remitting, secondary progressive and progressive-relapsing multiple sclerosis, with some patients lacking subtype annotation. The patient repertoires were compared against some twelve previously published healthy control repertoires obtained from donors aged about 6 to 26 years. A subset of samples was prepared in parallel using single-end sample barcoding, then pooled and co-amplified after Illumina adapter ligation.

The library relied on PCR. Sequenced using an Illumina HiSeq 2500. To reduce PCR and sequencing biases, unique molecular identifiers were incorporated into the TCR beta cDNA libraries. Roughly 0.5 million cDNA molecules were obtained per 1 to 10 million input T cells, so each molecule approximated one T cell. The same protocol used for the earlier healthy control dataset was applied to prepare and sequence the patient libraries. Within a given batch, samples were prepared together, multiplexed and sequenced on the same HiSeq lane. The authors processed their data as follows. MIGEC handled the raw barcoded reads, throwing out single-read molecular identifier groups before consensus assembly and CDR3 extraction. Clonotype tables were post-analysed with VDJtools, normalizing diversity by down-sampling all datasets to the smallest sample size. To correct batch-related cross-sample contamination, repertoire overlap clustering matched CDR3 amino acid sequences but not nucleotide sequences. The raw public reads went through TCRdb reprocessing: fastp at Q25, MiXCR clone calling, in-frame beta chains kept. CDR3 protein sequences are deduplicated, and each keeps its most common genes and DNA. TCRdb, not the original authors, processed these V and J calls. The sample contains 430,000 or so distinct CDR3 sequences, less than 40% of them found a single time. Roughly 8.2% of the sample is taken by the ten largest.

V and J lose 2 bases and 2 bases, and a span of 4 bases separates them. The CDR3, from cysteine to phenylalanine, totals 12 residues. The CDR3 DNA has 36 bases and is translated from base 1. Reading the germline V gene gives CDR1 MNHEY and CDR2 SVGEGT. Findings and caveats that apply to the study as a whole: The multiple sclerosis patient group was slightly younger than the control group. Direct clustering with F measure revealed strong co-clustering of samples prepared in the same batch, which led to a batch-effect correction. Compared with controls, multiple sclerosis patients had significantly lower normalized Chao1 diversity, a finding suggesting substantial peripheral T-cell clonal expansion. Patients showed significantly higher frequencies than controls for five TRBV segments, among them TRBV5-6, TRBV5-1 and TRBV20-1.

TCR beta repertoires were profiled from peripheral blood of approximately 13 young patients with multiple sclerosis to demonstrate the VDJtools post-analysis software. Multiple sclerosis patients were children and adolescents aged roughly 6 to 17 years. The sequence derives from a girl aged 2-10 years with multiple sclerosis. The specimen sequenced was blood. The rearrangement joined TRBV6-2 or TRBV6-3 to TRBJ2-7; the D gene remains uncertain. The base sequence is TGTGCCAGCAGTTACACAACCTACGAGCAGTACTTC. Its protein reads: CASSYTTYEQYF.